The 23 T cell receptor beta chains presented below share a single source sample, sequenced in a study of post-analysis software for immune sequencing data. Study-wide findings and caveats: Higher frequency in patients than in controls was seen for about five TRBV segments, with TRBV5-6, TRBV5-1 and TRBV20-1 among them.

These receptors lack a known antigen. Presence of unique molecular identifiers characterized the TCR beta cDNA libraries. TCRdb reprocessed the PCR reads with MiXCR, giving one entry per CDR3 protein. The table has hundreds of thousands of distinct CDR3 sequences, approximately 53% seen once; the top ten hold 4% to 5.5%. The specimen was blood. These receptors all come from a girl aged 10-17 years with multiple sclerosis.

The V and J genes are TRBV6-1 and TRBJ2-7; unclear D gene. The V end lost 2 bases, the J end lost 3 bases, and 11 bases lay between the germline ends. The CDR3 covers 14 residues. Germline lookup yields CDR1 MNHNS and CDR2 SASEGT. CDR3 protein: CASSEQAGSYEQYF. CDR3 sequence (DNA): TGTGCCAGCAGTGAACAAGCAGGAAGCTACGAGCAGTACTTC.

CDR3 bases: TGTGCCATCAGTCTGAGTCGCTCTTACGAGCAGTACTTC. Encoded protein: CAISLSRSYEQYF. The rearrangement uses TRBV10-3 and TRBJ2-7; D is uncertain. V was cut by 5 bases and J by 4 bases, with 12 bases left in between. The CDR3 has 13 amino acids. CDR1 is ENHRY and CDR2 is SYGVKD in the germline V gene.

CDR3 residues: CASSTRTSGDSSYNEQFF. The CDR3 DNA sequence: TGTGCCAGCAGCACCAGGACTAGCGGGGATAGCTCCTACAATGAGCAGTTCTTC. The chain joins TRBV7-9 to TRBJ2-1; 12 nucleotides line up with TRBD2. The CDR3 extends over 18 amino acids. Germline V gene sequence: CDR1 SEHNR, CDR2 FQNEAQ (reference sequence). V lost 5 bases to trimming and J lost 0 bases; unmatched junction nucleotides: 8. The whole variable domain, remainder taken from reference TRBV7-9 and TRBJ2-1, is DTGVSQNPRHKITKRGQNVTFRCDPISEHNRLYWYRQTLGQGPEFLTYFQNEAQLEKSRLLSDRFSAERPKGSFSTLEIQRTEQGDSAMYLCASSTRTSGDSSYNEQFFGPGTRLTVL.

The chain combines TRBV29-1 with TRBJ1-1, with a tentative D call TRBD1 (5 bases). Germline values: CDR1 SQVTM, CDR2 ANQGSEA. V lost 6 bases to trimming and J lost 1 base, with 12 bases between them. The CDR3 runs to 13 residues. CDR3 bases: TGCAGCGTAACGGGACCTAGGAACACTGAAGCTTTCTTT. It encodes CSVTGPRNTEAFF.

V gene TRBV29-1 combines with J gene TRBJ2-1, with 10 bases that match TRBD1. In germline, CDR1 is SQVTM, CDR2 ANQGSEA. The CDR3 is 15 amino acids. Trimming cost V 3 bases and J 5 bases; bases outside gene matches: 7. CDR3 amino acids: CSVEGGDRGNNEQFF. CDR3 nucleotides: TGCAGCGTTGAGGGGGGGGACAGGGGAAACAATGAGCAGTTCTTC.

CDR3 DNA: TGTGCCAGCAGTAAGGACAGGGTTGACACTGAAGCTTTCTTT. Protein product: CASSKDRVDTEAFF. V gene TRBV12-3 or TRBV12-4 combines with J gene TRBJ1-1, with 8 bases that match TRBD1. The junction had 5 bases not matched to a gene; V was cut back by 5 bases and J by 3 bases. The CDR3 has 14 amino acids.

The J gene is TRBJ1-6, the V gene TRBV7-6; no definite D call. There are 17 residues in the CDR3. From germline, CDR1 is SGHVS and CDR2 FNYEAQ. V was clipped by 4 bases and J by 0 bases, with 13 bases between them. In DNA form, the CDR3 reads TGTGCCAGCAGCTACCGCAGAATTAGCTCCTATAATTCACCCCTCCACTTT. It is translated as CASSYRRISSYNSPLHF.

This clonotype was seen a handful of times. This rearrangement joins TRBV15 to TRBJ2-7; D gene uncertain. The CDR3 has 13 amino acids. Germline-derived CDR1 and CDR2 are LNHNV and YYDKDF (reference sequence). The V gene lost 3 bases and the J gene lost 2 bases, with 8 bases spanning the gap. CDR3 coding DNA: TGTGCCACCAGCAGTAGAAGCACCTACGAGCAGTACTTC. Translation: CATSSRSTYEQYF.

The V gene is TRBV12-3 or TRBV12-4, the J gene TRBJ1-2, with no clear D. There are 13 residues in the CDR3. Trimming took 0 bases from V and 2 from J, leaving 4 bases between them. The CDR3 sequence is CASSLAKNYGYTF. The CDR3 DNA reads TGTGCCAGCAGTTTAGCGAAGAACTATGGCTACACCTTC.

This clonotype was seen a few times. The chain employs TRBV10-2 and TRBJ1-1; D is ambiguous. Trimming left V 0 bases short and J 4 bases short, with 3 bases between. The CDR3 extends over 12 amino acids. CDR1 is WSHSY, CDR2 SAAADI, per germline. The DNA for the CDR3 is TGCGCCAGCAGTGAGTCTGGCACTGAAGCTTTCTTT. It translates to CASSESGTEAFF.

The genes are TRBV7-9 and TRBJ2-7; 8 bases agree with TRBD1. Germline trimming cut 3 bases from V and 2 bases from J; bases unmatched to any gene: 9. Germline V CDR1 and CDR2: SEHNR, FQNEAQ (reference sequence). This CDR3 has 16 amino acids. The CDR3 DNA reads TGTGCCAGCAGCTTGAGACCAGGGGGCACCCCCTACGAGCAGTACTTC. It is translated as CASSLRPGGTPYEQYF.

The chain has TRBV3-1 and TRBJ2-7; tentatively, D is TRBD1 (6 bases). The CDR3 runs to 14 residues. V was cut by 1 base and J by 2 bases, with 9 bases left in between. Germline lookup yields CDR1 LGHDT and CDR2 YNNKEL (reference sequence). The CDR3 nucleotides read TGTGCCAGCAGCCAAGGGACAGTACCCTACGAGCAGTACTTC. It yields the protein CASSQGTVPYEQYF.

The rearrangement links TRBV5-1 to TRBJ1-2; D not certain. Germline-derived CDR1 and CDR2 are SGHRS and YFSETQ. The CDR3 is 14 residues long. V shed 0 bases and J shed 3 bases, with 9 bases lying between them. CDR3 nucleotide sequence: TGCGCCAGCAGCTTGGATCCAGAGTACTATGGCTACACCTTC. Protein: CASSLDPEYYGYTF. The variable domain in full, completed from reference TRBV5-1 and TRBJ1-2, reads KAGVTQTPRYLIKTRGQQVTLSCSPISGHRSVSWYQQTPGQGLQFLFEYFSETQRNKGNFPGRFSGRQFSNSRSEMNVSTLELGDSALYLCASSLDPEYYGYTFGSGTRLTVV.

The chain carries TRBV9 and TRBJ2-7; D is ambiguous. The germline V gene has CDR1 SGDLS and CDR2 YYNGEE. This CDR3 has 15 residues. The V and J ends lost 0 bases and 1 base respectively, with 11 bases between them. The CDR3 bases are TGTGCCAGCAGCGTAGCGCCGGCCGTTTCCTACGAGCAGTACTTC. Encoded protein: CASSVAPAVSYEQYF.

CDR3 amino acids: CASSLRGTGGNQPQHF. The CDR3 DNA sequence: TGTGCCAGCAGTTTAAGGGGGACGGGCGGGAATCAGCCCCAGCATTTT. V usage is TRBV27 and J usage is TRBJ1-5; maybe TRBD1 (6 bases). Trimming cost V 2 bases and J 4 bases, with 15 bases left between them. CDR1 is MNHEY, CDR2 SMNVEV, per germline (reference sequence). The CDR3 has 16 amino acids.

The CDR3, as DNA: TGTGCCAGCAGCTCCCCCGGGGTGTACACAGATACGCAGTATTTT. It is translated as CASSSPGVYTDTQYF. V gene TRBV7-9 combines with J gene TRBJ2-3; a possible D gene is TRBD2 (5 bases). Per the germline V gene, CDR1 is SEHNR and CDR2 is FQNEAQ (reference sequence). Trimming shortened V by 4 bases and J by 2 bases, and 13 bases separated the two germline ends. The length of the CDR3 is 15 residues.

The chain links TRBV6-5 to TRBJ2-1; TRBD2 agrees at 8 bases. Trimming removed 6 bases from V and 3 bases from J; junction bases left unmatched: 7. The CDR3 has 15 amino acids. The germline gives CDR1 MNHEY, CDR2 SVGAGI. In nucleotides, the CDR3 is TGTGCCAGCAGGAGCGGGAGTCTCGGCTACAATGAGCAGTTCTTC. Protein product: CASRSGSLGYNEQFF.

The V call is TRBV6-6, the J call TRBJ2-7, with TRBD2 matching 10 bases. The CDR3 runs 14 residues. Germline V gene sequence: CDR1 MNHNY, CDR2 SVGAGI (reference sequence). V lost 5 bases to trimming and J lost 4 bases; unmatched junction nucleotides: 5. CDR3 amino acids: CASSHQREGYEQYF. The CDR3 DNA reads as TGTGCCAGCAGTCATCAGCGGGAGGGGTACGAGCAGTACTTC.

This rearrangement joins TRBV9 to TRBJ2-1; D may match TRBD1 or TRBD2 (6 bases each). CDR1 SGDLS and CDR2 YYNGEE come from the germline V gene. The CDR3 is made up of 16 amino acids. Trimming removed 2 bases at V and 3 bases at J, with 15 bases between. CDR3 sequence reads: CASSVNPGAYYNEQFF. Here the CDR3 DNA reads TGTGCCAGCAGCGTCAACCCGGGGGCTTACTACAATGAGCAGTTCTTC.

This clonotype has only one observation. The rearrangement uses TRBV10-3 and TRBJ2-3; D remains unclear. Germline assignment: CDR1 ENHRY and CDR2 SYGVKD. The CDR3 runs to 13 residues. Trimming took 0 bases from V and 5 from J, leaving 6 bases between them. As DNA, the CDR3 is TGTGCCATCAGTGAGTCGACTGGAGATACGCAGTATTTT. It translates to CAISESTGDTQYF.

The chain uses TRBV5-1 and TRBJ2-3, with D hard to call. V dropped 3 bases and J dropped 1 base, with 12 bases sitting between them. This CDR3 is 15 amino acids long. Germline V lookup: CDR1 SGHRS, CDR2 YFSETQ. Here the CDR3 reads CASSSLMDRTDTQYF. The DNA for the CDR3 is TGCGCCAGCAGCTCCCTCATGGACCGCACAGATACGCAGTATTTT.

This chain joins TRBV7-2 and TRBJ1-2, with no clear D. CDR3 length: 15 residues. V was shortened by 6 bases and J by 8 bases, with 22 bases between the two germline ends. Germline V lookup: CDR1 SGHTA, CDR2 FQGNSA. For the CDR3, the DNA is TGTGCCAGCAGGCCAATCCAGGTTGCGACTGGGGGCTACACCTTC. Protein: CASRPIQVATGGYTF.

This sequence joins TRBV3-1 and TRBJ2-7; tentatively, D is TRBD1 (6 bases). This CDR3 contains 15 residues. Trimming stripped 1 base from V and 5 bases from J, with 15 bases between. Germline-derived CDR1 and CDR2 are LGHDT and YNNKEL (reference sequence). The CDR3 DNA reads TGTGCCAGCAGCCAAGGGGTCAGGGGATTCGACGAGCAGTACTTC. Its protein product is CASSQGVRGFDEQYF.